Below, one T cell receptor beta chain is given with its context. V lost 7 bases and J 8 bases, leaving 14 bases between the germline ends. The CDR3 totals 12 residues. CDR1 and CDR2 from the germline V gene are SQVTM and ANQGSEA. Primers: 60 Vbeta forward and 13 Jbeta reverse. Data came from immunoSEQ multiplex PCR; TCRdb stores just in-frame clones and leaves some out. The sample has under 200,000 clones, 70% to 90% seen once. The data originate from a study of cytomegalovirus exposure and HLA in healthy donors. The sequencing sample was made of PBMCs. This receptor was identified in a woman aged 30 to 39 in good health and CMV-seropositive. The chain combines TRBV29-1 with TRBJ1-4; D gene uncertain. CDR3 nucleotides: TGCAGCGCACGGGGTCCAGGCGAAAAACTGTTTTTT. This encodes CSARGPGEKLFF. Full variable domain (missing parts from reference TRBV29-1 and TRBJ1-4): SAVISQKPSRDICQRGTSLTIQCQVDSQVTMMFWYRQQPGQSLTLIATANQGSEATYESGFVIDKFPISRPNLTFSTLTVSNMSPEDSSIYLCSARGPGEKLFFGSGTQLSVL.